Following are 17 T cell receptor beta chains from one sample sequenced in a study of blood T cell repertoires in COVID-19. This table comes from immunoSEQ multiplex PCR, and its TCRdb copy is limited to in-frame clones, with some not included. The table records about 260,000 clones, around nine tenths of them present only once. The sequenced material came from peripheral blood. All receptors derive from a man aged 35 to 55 with active or convalescent COVID-19.

This clone was counted once. The DNA for the CDR3 is TGTGCCAGCAGCGTGGCAGGGGGACAGGCCGGGGAGCTGTTTTTT. Translation gives CASSVAGGQAGELFF. The chain links TRBV9 to TRBJ2-2, with TRBD1 matching over 8 bases. The germline gives CDR1 SGDLS, CDR2 YYNGEE. V trimming: 2 bases; J trimming: 6 bases; junction bases outside the gene matches: 6. The CDR3 is made up of 15 amino acids.

The chain has TRBV11-3 and TRBJ1-1; D gene unclear. Germline CDR1 reads SGHNT; CDR2 reads YENEEA. The CDR3 extends over 15 amino acids. V gave up 1 base and J gave up 1 base, with 10 bases separating them. The CDR3 bases are TGTGCCAGCAGCTTAGGGGGAGCGCAGAACACTGAAGCTTTCTTT. As protein: CASSLGGAQNTEAFF.

The chain carries TRBV16 and TRBJ1-6; 8 nucleotides match TRBD1. The CDR3 runs to 15 residues. CDR1 is KGHSY and CDR2 is FQNENV in the germline V gene. V trimming: 4 bases; J trimming: 9 bases; junction bases outside the gene matches: 8. The DNA for the CDR3 is TGTGCCAGCAGCCCTGCGGACAGGGTATCTTCACCCCTCCACTTT. Protein product: CASSPADRVSSPLHF. The entire variable domain, with the rest obtained from reference TRBV16 and TRBJ1-6, is as follows: GEEVAQTPKHLVRGEGQKAKLYCAPIKGHSYVFWYQQVLKNEFKFLISFQNENVFDETGMPKERFSAKCLPNSPCSLEIQATKLEDSAVYFCASSPADRVSSPLHFGNGTRLTVT.

The V and J genes are TRBV7-2 and TRBJ2-1, with a weak D call TRBD2 (5 bases). There are 16 residues in the CDR3. Germline CDR1 is SGHTA and CDR2 is FQGNSA. Between the trimmed V and J ends, which lost 1 base and 5 bases, there was a span of 15 bases. The CDR3 bases are TGTGCCAGCAGCTTAGGGGCCAACTTCGGGAACAATGAGCAGTTCTTC. It is translated as CASSLGANFGNNEQFF.

The rearrangement uses TRBV6-1 and TRBJ2-3, with D possibly matching TRBD1 (5 bases). The CDR3 has 15 residues. The germline V gene encodes CDR1 MNHNS and CDR2 SASEGT. Trimming shortened V by 5 bases and J by 5 bases, and 17 bases separated the two germline ends. The CDR3 sequence is CASSQFWGIRDTQYF. The CDR3 DNA follows: TGTGCCAGCAGTCAATTCTGGGGCATCAGAGATACGCAGTATTTT.

The chain combines TRBV21-1 with TRBJ2-1; the D call in the table, TRBD2, was not verified against the DNA. TRBV21-1 is labeled a pseudogene. There are 18 residues in the CDR3. DNA for the CDR3: TGTGCCAGCAGCAAATCGACGGCCCGGCCAGGACTCCGGGGTGAGCAGTTCTTC. Encoded protein: CASSKSTARPGLRGEQFF.

This rearrangement joins TRBV19 to TRBJ1-1, with D perhaps TRBD1 (6 bases). The V gene lost 3 bases and the J gene lost 2 bases, with 13 bases spanning the gap. Per the germline V gene, CDR1 is LNHDA and CDR2 is SQIVND (reference sequence). CDR3 size: 15 residues. The CDR3 spells CASSIFDRPNTEAFF. The DNA of the CDR3 is TGTGCCAGTAGTATCTTTGACAGGCCTAACACTGAAGCTTTCTTT.

The rearrangement uses TRBV18 and TRBJ1-1; 7 positions agree with TRBD1. V dropped 8 bases and J dropped 1; count of bases not matched to a gene: 4. Germline CDR1 and CDR2: KGHSH and LQKENI. The CDR3 extends over 13 amino acids. This chain's CDR3 is CASQGQPNTEAFF. The CDR3 DNA reads as TGTGCCAGCCAGGGACAGCCGAACACTGAAGCTTTCTTT.

This clone was detected once. This sequence joins TRBV19 and TRBJ1-1, with TRBD1 identical over 11 bases. The CDR3 length is 13 residues. J lost 5 bases, V lost 10 bases, and 6 bases had no gene match. Germline CDR1 LNHDA, CDR2 SQIVND (reference sequence). CDR3 in DNA: TGTGCCACCGGACAGGGGGCGGGAACTGAAGCTTTCTTT. Its protein product is CATGQGAGTEAFF.

This clone has a single count. The V and J genes are TRBV6-1 and TRBJ1-5; 12 nucleotides match TRBD1. The CDR3 contains 16 residues. The V gene end was trimmed by 2 bases and the J gene end by 7 bases; junction bases not matched to a gene: 6. CDR1 is MNHNS and CDR2 is SASEGT in the germline V gene. The CDR3 coding sequence is TGTGCCAGCAGTGAATCGGGGACAGGGGGCTGGCAGCCCCAGCATTTT. Its protein is CASSESGTGGWQPQHF.

The J gene is TRBJ2-1, the V gene TRBV10-3, with D unclear. The V and J ends lost 8 bases and 0 bases respectively, with 11 bases between them. The V gene's germline CDR1 is ENHRY and CDR2 SYGVKD. The CDR3 consists of 14 residues. The CDR3 protein is CAIGTPLSYNEQFF. In nucleotides, the CDR3 is TGTGCCATCGGTACTCCCCTCTCCTACAATGAGCAGTTCTTC.

This clone has just one count. This chain joins TRBV11-3 and TRBJ2-5; perhaps TRBD1 as D (6 bases). V was shortened by 1 base and J by 3 bases, with 21 bases between the two germline ends. Germline V gives CDR1 SGHNT, CDR2 YENEEA. The CDR3 loop spans 18 amino acids. The CDR3 protein is CASSLVFSGTQAKETQYF. CDR3 nucleotides: TGTGCCAGCAGCTTAGTATTTTCCGGGACACAAGCTAAAGAGACCCAGTACTTC.

This chain joins TRBV2 and TRBJ1-5; TRBD1 might be the D (6 bases). The CDR3 is 12 amino acids. CDR1 SNHLY and CDR2 FYNNEI come from the germline V gene. Trimming removed 10 bases from V and 3 bases from J, with 10 bases in between. The CDR3 DNA is TGTGCCATCAGGGGCCCCAATCAGCCCCAGCATTTT. Translation gives CAIRGPNQPQHF.

This clone was counted once. The chain employs TRBV7-9 and TRBJ2-7, with 10 nucleotides matching TRBD1. V gave up 4 bases and J gave up 0 bases; unmatched junction bases: 12. The CDR3 totals 18 residues. The germline gives CDR1 SEHNR, CDR2 FQNEAQ (reference sequence). The CDR3 here is CASSSPQDRGHSSYEQYF. CDR3 sequence (DNA): TGTGCCAGCAGCTCGCCGCAAGACAGGGGGCATTCCTCCTACGAGCAGTACTTC.

This chain uses TRBV13 with TRBJ2-5, with D possibly TRBD2 on 5 matching bases. This CDR3 region has 13 residues. Germline values: CDR1 PRHDT, CDR2 FYEKMQ (reference sequence). The V gene lost 3 bases and the J gene lost 5 bases, with 10 bases spanning the gap. In DNA form, the CDR3 reads TGTGCCAGCAGCTTTAAAGCGGAGGAGACCCAGTACTTC. Its protein product is CASSFKAEETQYF.

This rearrangement joins TRBV24-1 to TRBJ2-2; D might be TRBD2 (5 bases). This CDR3 has 13 residues. V was clipped by 3 bases and J by 6 bases, with 7 bases between them. Germline CDR1 is KGHDR and CDR2 is SFDVKD. The CDR3, as DNA: TGTGCCACCAGTGATAGAGGGCCCGGGGAGCTGTTTTTT. Protein sequence: CATSDRGPGELFF.

The V and J genes are TRBV5-1 and TRBJ1-3; TRBD1 agrees at 7 bases. Germline V lookup: CDR1 SGHRS, CDR2 YFSETQ. This CDR3 is 17 amino acids long. V shed 6 bases, J shed 0 bases, and the junction held 12 bases outside the gene matches. The DNA for the CDR3 is TGCGCCAGCACCTACGGGACAGTGCCGGGCTCTGGAAACACCATATATTTT. It specifies CASTYGTVPGSGNTIYF. Full variable domain (remainder filled in from reference TRBV5-1 and TRBJ1-3): KAGVTQTPRYLIKTRGQQVTLSCSPISGHRSVSWYQQTPGQGLQFLFEYFSETQRNKGNFPGRFSGRQFSNSRSEMNVSTLELGDSALYLCASTYGTVPGSGNTIYFGEGSWLTVV.